This T cell receptor (beta chain) was identified in a study of shared clonotypes between healthy human individuals (dated by TCRdb to 2020 to 2021). In the study overall: The cohort comprised two women and three men aged 18 to 49 years. Libraries were prepared and TCR repertoires were sequenced by different laboratories using diverse techniques, in order to increase sequencing depth and limit assay-specific biases. Blood TCR repertoires of five healthy adults were deeply sequenced to estimate repertoire size and the extent of clonotype sharing between individuals. Between about 0.8 and 9 billion PBMCs per donor were obtained by leukapheresis. For each donor, three plates each were used for CD4 naive and CD4 memory, two plates were used for CD8 naive, and one plate was used for CD8 memory. General conclusions and limits of the study: Rarefaction of sorted-subset datasets indicated incomplete sequencing despite the large sequencing depth. Only blood was sampled, and tissue TCR repertoires likely differ from those in blood. Higher generation probabilities were observed for clonotypes shared by all four sorted-subset donors than for non-shared clonotypes. Because the study included only a small number of donors, the genetic and exposure-history diversity represented was limited. Naive subsets generally had larger estimated clonotype richness than memory subsets did. Pairwise subsampling led to the expectation that sequencing depth would affect the degree of clonotype sharing among donors. Around 5% of naive CD4, 3% to 4% of naive CD8, 2.3% of memory CD4, and over 0.35% of memory CD8 clonotypes were shared across several donors.

Concerning this clone: No cognate antigen has been identified for it. Base quality data are lacking; no much larger clone is found one base away.

Using the deep immunoSEQ assay, TCR CDR3 regions were amplified from genomic DNA by multiplex PCR. Genomic DNA extracted from each cell subset was distributed evenly over all wells of several immunoSEQ 96-well plates, and each plate served as one replicate. For sorted subsets, each replicate PCR was loaded with 200 ng genomic DNA, equivalent to 30,000 or so T cell genomes. Purified libraries were quantified with a Qubit 3.0 fluorometer, sized on a Bioanalyzer 2100, and re-quantified with the KAPA Library Quantification kit. Every immunoSEQ 96-well plate was sequenced on a dedicated single-read 150-cycle Illumina NextSeq 550 flow cell. The published analysis was carried out like this. The immunoSEQ output contained only junctional sequences without quality scores, so filtering could not match that applied to full-length reads. To assign V/J genes and CDR3, sequences were annotated against IMGT germline references using PyIR, a Python wrapper for IgBLAST v1.9. Reads were removed for weak V/J assignments (E-value above 1e-6), missing CDR3, stop codons, out-of-frame junctions, or ambiguous translated residues. V3J clonotypes were defined as sequences sharing the same inferred V gene, J gene, and CDR3 amino acid sequence. Percentage overlap between repertoires was computed as shared unique clonotypes divided by the size of the smaller repertoire. Three approaches were used to assess repertoire richness: RTK rarefaction, the Chao1 estimator, and Recon v2.1 estimates of unobserved clonotypes. Generation probabilities were computed with OLGA for all TCRbeta clonotypes obtained by the gDNA method from several donors. The source is immuneACCESS, and TCRdb retained only in-frame sequences with V and J called. Part of the clones is not carried over; for the studies checked, unresolved V genes explain less than half of this, and the remainder is unexplained. For V, J and clone size, that table is used; D and trimming come from the DNA. The sample includes around 2,100,000 clones, with approximately 94% observed a single time. Clones ranked in the top ten supply under 1.5% of the sample.

The CDR1 and CDR2 encoded by the germline V gene are MNHNS and SASEGT. The junction shows trimming of 2 bases on V and 2 bases on J, and the gene matches do not reach 7 bases of it. The CDR3 runs 17 residues from the cysteine to the phenylalanine. Only the CDR3 DNA is retained, 51 bases long and in frame from the first base. CD8 naive samples were obtained by positive selection for CCR7 among CD45RO-negative cells, yielding a CD45RA+CCR7+ population from which TemRA cells were excluded. The donors were healthy, HIV-negative adults who had no recently reported acute infections or vaccinations. Only Caucasian adults living in Nashville, Tennessee, USA were represented among the donors. After blood collection by leukapheresis, PBMCs were isolated using Ficoll-Histopaque density gradient centrifugation and then cryopreserved in the vapor phase of liquid nitrogen. Purity and quantity of every magnetically sorted T cell population were checked by analytical flow cytometry. From each sorted fraction, genomic DNA was isolated and quantified by UV absorbance on a Nanodrop 2000c.

Specimen: naive CD8+ T cells sorted from blood. The sample's cell subset or site label, in plain terms: CD45RA+CCR7+. The rearranged segments are TRBV6-1 and TRBJ2-1; 9 bases in the junction line up with TRBD2. The sequence was collected from a young man in good health. The CDR3 has the sequence CASSEWGLAKAYNEQFF. The nucleotide sequence is given as TGTGCCAGCAGTGAATGGGGACTAGCAAAGGCCTACAATGAGCAGTTCTTC.